The 23 T cell receptor beta chains reported below all come from one sample, sequenced in a study of blood T cell repertoires in COVID-19. Generated by immunoSEQ multiplex PCR, the TCRdb table keeps only in-frame clones and is missing some. In the table there are under 80,000 clones, roughly 80% of which are singletons. The source material was peripheral blood. These receptors all stem from an elderly man with acute or convalescent COVID-19.

This clone was observed a single time. This chain joins TRBV4-1 and TRBJ1-3, with D possibly TRBD1 on 5 matching bases. CDR3 length: 13 amino acids. Germline loops: CDR1 MGHRA, CDR2 YSYEKL. V was clipped by 0 bases and J by 7 bases, with 7 bases between them. The CDR3 loop is CASSQEKGNTIYF. The DNA for the CDR3 is TGCGCCAGCAGCCAAGAAAAGGGGAACACCATATATTTT.

The chain couples TRBV28 to TRBJ1-1, with D possibly TRBD1 on 6 matching bases. Trimming took off 2 bases at V and 5 bases at J, with 12 bases between the two ends. CDR3 length equals 14 residues. CDR1 and CDR2 from the germline V gene are MDHEN and SYDVKM. CDR3 bases: TGTGCCAGCAGTTTACAGGGGTTGGGAACTGAAGCTTTCTTT. Amino acids: CASSLQGLGTEAFF.

The chain carries TRBV28 and TRBJ2-1, with 7 bases that match TRBD1. This CDR3 is built from 16 residues. Trimming removed 3 bases from V and 4 bases from J; junction bases left unmatched: 9. Germline CDR1 MDHEN, CDR2 SYDVKM. CDR3 in DNA: TGTGCCAGCAGTTTGGGGAGAGGGGGCGGTTACAATGAGCAGTTCTTC. Encoded protein: CASSLGRGGGYNEQFF. Full variable domain (rest looked up from reference TRBV28 and TRBJ2-1): DVKVTQSSRYLVKRTGEKVFLECVQDMDHENMFWYRQDPGLGLRLIYFSYDVKMKEKGDIPEGYSVSREKKERFSLILESASTNQTSMYLCASSLGRGGGYNEQFFGPGTRLTVL.

The V and J genes are TRBV5-6 and TRBJ2-1; 11 nucleotides match TRBD2. The J segment lost 4 bases and the V segment lost 2 bases, leaving 14 bases of the junction unmatched. CDR3 length: 19 residues. Germline loops: CDR1 SGHDT, CDR2 YYEEEE. Here the CDR3 DNA reads TGTGCCAGCAGCTTCCGAAAACCTGTAGCGGGGGGGATTTACAATGAGCAGTTCTTC. This translates into CASSFRKPVAGGIYNEQFF.

The V gene is TRBV27, the J gene TRBJ2-7, with no clear D. The CDR3 spans 14 residues. The germline V and J ends were trimmed by 2 bases and 0 bases, with 8 bases remaining between them. Germline loops: CDR1 MNHEY, CDR2 SMNVEV (reference sequence). CDR3 nucleotides: TGTGCCAGCAGTTTAGGTCTGAGCTCCTACGAGCAGTACTTC. Its protein product is CASSLGLSSYEQYF.

J is TRBJ1-1 and V is TRBV12-3 or TRBV12-4; the D gene is possibly TRBD1 (5 bases). This CDR3 is 11 amino acids long. V lost 1 base to trimming and J lost 8 bases, with 5 bases between them. The CDR3 reads CASSLGTEAFF. Here the CDR3 DNA reads TGTGCCAGCAGTTTAGGGACAGAAGCTTTCTTT.

The chain recombines TRBV19 with TRBJ2-7; 10 positions match TRBD2. The ends lost 9 bases at V and 0 bases at J; junction bases unmatched: 14. This CDR3 contains 17 residues. CDR1 is LNHDA and CDR2 is SQIVND in the germline V gene (reference sequence). For the CDR3, the DNA is TGTGCCAGAGTCAGACCCAAAGCGGGAGGGTTCTCCTACGAGCAGTACTTC. Translated: CARVRPKAGGFSYEQYF. The variable domain in full, with the rest retrieved from reference TRBV19 and TRBJ2-7, is DGGITQSPKYLFRKEGQNVTLSCEQNLNHDAMYWYRQDPGQGLRLIYYSQIVNDFQKGDIAEGYSVSREKKESFPLTVTSAQKNPTAFYLCARVRPKAGGFSYEQYFGPGTRLTVT.

This sequence joins TRBV18 and TRBJ2-1, with 8 bases aligning to TRBD2. The V gene end was trimmed by 3 bases and the J gene end by 5 bases; junction bases not matched to a gene: 3. CDR1 and CDR2 (germline): KGHSH, LQKENI. This CDR3 has 14 residues. This chain's CDR3 is CASSPQRENNEQFF. The CDR3 nucleotides are TGTGCCAGCTCACCCCAGCGGGAGAACAATGAGCAGTTCTTC.

The V gene is TRBV5-1, the J gene TRBJ2-7; 7 bases map to TRBD1. Germline lookup yields CDR1 SGHRS and CDR2 YFSETQ. The trim removed 5 bases at V and 6 bases at J, leaving 8 bases unmatched. The CDR3 has 13 residues. Here the CDR3 reads CASRTGVRGEQYF. In DNA form, the CDR3 reads TGCGCCAGCAGAACAGGGGTAAGGGGCGAGCAGTACTTC.

This chain uses TRBV6-2 or TRBV6-3 with TRBJ2-3; TRBD2 matches 7 bases. The CDR3 totals 16 residues. Per the germline V gene, CDR1 is MNHEY and CDR2 is SVGEGT. Trimming at V came to 4 bases and at J to 5 bases, leaving 12 bases not matched to a gene. DNA of the CDR3: TGTGCCAGCAGTTGGGGGGGTCCCGGATCGGGAGATACGCAGTATTTT. The encoded protein is CASSWGGPGSGDTQYF.

The V call is TRBV3-1 (or the pseudogene TRBV3-2), the J call TRBJ2-7, with 10 bases lining up with TRBD1. Germline CDR1 is LGHDT and CDR2 is YNNKEL (reference sequence). There are 14 residues in the CDR3. V trimming: 4 bases; J trimming: 3 bases; junction bases outside the gene matches: 3. CDR3 DNA: TGTGCCAGCAGCCCGACAGGGGGCGTCTACGAGCAGTACTTC. The encoded protein is CASSPTGGVYEQYF.

Here the CDR3 reads CASSPLDSQSYNEQFF. The CDR3 coding sequence is TGTGCCAGCTCACCTCTGGACAGCCAATCCTACAATGAGCAGTTCTTC. This chain links TRBV18 with TRBJ2-1, with D perhaps TRBD1 (6 bases). CDR3 size: 16 residues. The germline V and J ends were trimmed by 3 bases and 1 base, with 13 bases remaining between them. Germline V lookup: CDR1 KGHSH, CDR2 LQKENI.

This clone was observed a few times. This sequence joins TRBV7-9 and TRBJ2-7; TRBD1 matches at 8 bases. Germline values: CDR1 SEHNR, CDR2 FQNEAQ (reference sequence). Unmatched junction bases numbered 6, after V lost 5 bases and J lost 3 bases. CDR3 length equals 14 residues. DNA of the CDR3: TGTGCCAGCAGCCCCAATACAGGGGGCTACGAGCAGTACTTC. Translating it yields CASSPNTGGYEQYF.

The V gene is TRBV2, the J gene TRBJ2-7, with 7 bases fitting TRBD1. Trimming at V came to 3 bases and at J to 0 bases, leaving 8 bases not matched to a gene. The CDR3 is 16 amino acids. CDR1 SNHLY and CDR2 FYNNEI come from the germline V gene. The CDR3 nucleotides are TGTGCCAGCAGTGACCTAAAGGGGGCATCCTCCTACGAGCAGTACTTC. It codes for CASSDLKGASSYEQYF.

J is TRBJ1-5 and V is TRBV4-1; D is ambiguous. Deletions cut 1 base from V and 4 bases from J, with 8 bases between. The V gene's germline CDR1 is MGHRA and CDR2 YSYEKL. The CDR3 covers 14 residues. This CDR3 reads CASSQGQANQPQHF. The CDR3 DNA reads as TGCGCCAGCAGCCAAGGGCAGGCAAATCAGCCCCAGCATTTT.

The chain couples TRBV6-6 to TRBJ2-3; 8 bases line up with TRBD2. The germline gives CDR1 MNHNY, CDR2 SVGAGI (reference sequence). This CDR3 is 20 amino acids long. J gave up 5 bases and V 6 bases, and 25 bases lay outside the gene matches. The CDR3 here is CASSTTTDTTGGGYIDTQYF. CDR3 in DNA: TGTGCCAGCAGCACAACCACCGATACGACTGGCGGGGGGTATATAGATACGCAGTATTTT.

This clone is a singleton in its sample. The chain recombines TRBV19 with TRBJ1-1; D is perhaps TRBD1 (5 bases). The CDR3 loop spans 14 amino acids. With 5 bases removed from V and 1 base from J, the gap between germline ends came to 11 bases. The V gene's germline CDR1 is LNHDA and CDR2 SQIVND (reference sequence). The CDR3 coding sequence is TGTGCCAGTAGTTCACAGGCCAGGAACACTGAAGCTTTCTTT. It translates to CASSSQARNTEAFF.

The gene calls are TRBV7-9 and TRBJ2-7; 8 nucleotides match TRBD2. The CDR3 loop spans 17 amino acids. Looked up from germline, CDR1 is SEHNR and CDR2 is FQNEAQ (reference sequence). Germline trimming cut 3 bases from V and 0 bases from J; bases unmatched to any gene: 10. The CDR3, as DNA: TGTGCCAGCAGCTTGGCGGTGGGTAGCGGGGACTCCTACGAGCAGTACTTC. Translated: CASSLAVGSGDSYEQYF.

The rearrangement links TRBV28 to TRBJ1-3, with 8 bases aligning to TRBD1. The CDR3 consists of 15 residues. CDR1 and CDR2 (germline): MDHEN, SYDVKM. The V gene end was trimmed by 4 bases and the J gene end by 9 bases; junction bases not matched to a gene: 11. In DNA form, the CDR3 reads TGTGCCAGCAGTTGGTCAGGGGGCATCAGAGGCACCATATATTTT. Translating it yields CASSWSGGIRGTIYF.

The V gene is TRBV19, the J gene TRBJ1-1; 10 bases are shared with TRBD1. V gave up 5 bases and J gave up 3 bases; unmatched junction bases: 6. The germline CDR1 and CDR2 sequences are LNHDA and SQIVND (reference sequence). CDR3 length equals 15 residues. For the CDR3, the DNA is TGTGCCAGTAGTCGCGGACAGGGGGAGGACACTGAAGCTTTCTTT. Its protein is CASSRGQGEDTEAFF.

The rearrangement uses TRBV29-1 and TRBJ2-1, with D tentatively TRBD2 (7 bases). Deletions cut 1 base from V and 6 bases from J, with 16 bases between. Per the germline V gene, CDR1 is SQVTM and CDR2 is ANQGSEA. The CDR3 has 15 amino acids. The CDR3 spells CSVEGSRGAFNEQFF. In DNA, the CDR3 is TGCAGCGTTGAAGGAAGTCGGGGGGCCTTCAATGAGCAGTTCTTC.

The chain couples TRBV15 to TRBJ2-1; D not resolved. V was trimmed by 0 bases and J by 10 bases, leaving 19 bases between them. Germline CDR1 is LNHNV and CDR2 is YYDKDF (reference sequence). CDR3 length equals 16 residues. The CDR3 region has the DNA TGTGCCACCAGCAGAGATCGCAGCTCCCTGGCGAGGGAGCAGTTCTTC. Its translation is CATSRDRSSLAREQFF.

The chain has TRBV4-1 and TRBJ2-5, with 8 bases lining up with TRBD2. The J segment lost 4 bases and the V segment lost 8 bases, leaving 6 bases of the junction unmatched. Per the germline V gene, CDR1 is MGHRA and CDR2 is YSYEKL. The CDR3 spans 13 residues. This CDR3 reads CASSRSGGETQYF. The CDR3 nucleotides read TGCGCCAGCTCAAGAAGCGGGGGAGAGACCCAGTACTTC.